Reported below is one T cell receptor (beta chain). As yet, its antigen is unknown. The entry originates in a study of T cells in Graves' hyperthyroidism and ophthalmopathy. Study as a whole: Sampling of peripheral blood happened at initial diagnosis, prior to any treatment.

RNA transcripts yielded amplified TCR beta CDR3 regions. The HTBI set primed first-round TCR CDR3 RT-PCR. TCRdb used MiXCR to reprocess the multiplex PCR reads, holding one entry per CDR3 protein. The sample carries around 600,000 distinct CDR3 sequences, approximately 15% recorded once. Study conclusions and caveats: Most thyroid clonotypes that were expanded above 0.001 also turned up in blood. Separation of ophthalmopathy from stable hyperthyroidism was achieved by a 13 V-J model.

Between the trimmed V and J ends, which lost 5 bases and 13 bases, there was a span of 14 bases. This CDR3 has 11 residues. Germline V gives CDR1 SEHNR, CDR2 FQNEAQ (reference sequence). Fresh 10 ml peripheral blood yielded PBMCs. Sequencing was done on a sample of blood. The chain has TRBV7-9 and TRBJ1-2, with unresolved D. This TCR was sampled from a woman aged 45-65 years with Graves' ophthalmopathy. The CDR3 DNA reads TGTGCCAGCAGCCCCGCTTTTGAGGTCACCTTC. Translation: CASSPAFEVTF. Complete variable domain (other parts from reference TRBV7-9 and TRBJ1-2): DTGVSQNPRHKITKRGQNVTFRCDPISEHNRLYWYRQTLGQGPEFLTYFQNEAQLEKSRLLSDRFSAERPKGSFSTLEIQRTEQGDSAMYLCASSPAFEVTFGSGTRLTVV.